These T cell receptor beta chains were read from a single sample in a study of T cell responses to AZD1222 COVID-19 vaccine. Method: immunoSEQ multiplex PCR; TCRdb's copy keeps in-frame clones and lacks some. The repertoire holds over 100,000 clones, with about 90% as singletons. The material was peripheral blood, obtained on day 0 of AZD1222 vaccination. The receptors here all came from an adult in good health. The CDR3 runs from the conserved cysteine through the conserved F or W. D genes are given only for firm matches. Clone size appears in some rows only: once, few, many, or a class for an expanded clone.

V	size	J	length	D	DNA	CDR3
TRBV2	.	TRBJ2-5	12	.	TGTGCCAGCACAGGGGACGGGGAGACCCAGTACTTC	CASTGDGETQYF
TRBV5-1	few	TRBJ1-2	14	.	TGCGCCAGCAGCCTTACCCGGTTGGACTATGGCTACACCTTC	CASSLTRLDYGYTF
TRBV5-4	.	TRBJ2-3	14	.	TGTGCCAGCAGCTCCGGTAGCCGCACAGATACGCAGTATTTT	CASSSGSRTDTQYF
TRBV12-5	.	TRBJ1-1	12	.	TGTGCTAGTGGTTTCTCTCTCACTGAAGCTTTCTTT	CASGFSLTEAFF
TRBV7-2	.	TRBJ1-1	14	.	TGTGCCAGCAGCTTTGAGGTGTTGAACACTGAAGCTTTCTTT	CASSFEVLNTEAFF
TRBV10-3	.	TRBJ2-2	15	.	TGTGCCATCAGTGTTGGGGAGATGAACACCGGGGAGCTGTTTTTT	CAISVGEMNTGELFF
TRBV4-1	.	TRBJ2-1	14	.	TGCGCCAGCAGCCAAGTCAGGGCCTACAATGAGCAGTTCTTC	CASSQVRAYNEQFF
TRBV19	.	TRBJ1-5	15	.	TGTGCCAGTACCTGGGGCAGGGGTGGGAATCGACCCCAGCATTTT	CASTWGRGGNRPQHF
TRBV4-2	.	TRBJ1-5	15	.	TGTGCCAGCAGCCAGGGGGAGAGGGGCAATCAGCCCCAGCATTTT	CASSQGERGNQPQHF
TRBV29-1	.	TRBJ2-7	12	.	TGCAGCGTAGTGACTGACACCTACGAGCAGTACTTC	CSVVTDTYEQYF
TRBV5-1	.	TRBJ2-2	13	.	TGCGCCAGCCGCCGGACCAGCACCGGGGAGCTGTTTTTT	CASRRTSTGELFF
TRBV7-9	.	TRBJ2-5	13	.	TGTGCCAGCAGCTTAGGGGGAAGGGAGACCCAGTACTTC	CASSLGGRETQYF
TRBV30	.	TRBJ2-7	13	.	TGTGCCTGGAGTGACGGGGGTTGGTACGAGCAGTACTTC	CAWSDGGWYEQYF
TRBV7-6	once	TRBJ2-3	15	TRBD2	TGTGCCAGCAGCCTCAGCGGGACTCTGGCAGATACGCAGTATTTT	CASSLSGTLADTQYF
TRBV29-1	.	TRBJ1-1	13	.	TGCAGCGTTGGGGGGAGACTTACGCCTGAAGCTTTCTTT	CSVGGRLTPEAFF
TRBV18	.	TRBJ1-6	16	.	TGTGCCAGCTCACCACTTCGGGGCTCCTATAATTCACCCCTCCACTTT	CASSPLRGSYNSPLHF
TRBV6-5	.	TRBJ1-4	14	.	TGTGCCAGCAGAAGTTTGGTGTTGGATGAAAAACTGTTTTTT	CASRSLVLDEKLFF
TRBV4-2	.	TRBJ2-7	16	TRBD1	TGTGCCAGCAGCCACATTTCCGGGACAGTGTCCTACGAGCAGTACTTC	CASSHISGTVSYEQYF
TRBV18	.	TRBJ1-1	13	.	TGTGCCAGCTCAGAGGCCATGAACACTGAAGCTTTCTTT	CASSEAMNTEAFF
TRBV27	.	TRBJ1-2	13	TRBD1	TGTGCCAGCAGTTTGATCGGACAGGGGAGCTACACCTTC	CASSLIGQGSYTF
TRBV4-3	.	TRBJ2-3	14	TRBD1	TGCGCCAGCAGCCAGGACAGGGGGACAGATACGCAGTATTTT	CASSQDRGTDTQYF
TRBV5-1	.	TRBJ1-1	14	TRBD1	TGCGCCAGCAGCCCGGACAGGGGGAACACTGAAGCTTTCTTT	CASSPDRGNTEAFF
TRBV6-2/TRBV6-3	few	TRBJ1-1	19	.	TGTGCCAGCAGTTACGTTTCACTCCCGGGGGCTAAGTTCAACACTGAAGCTTTCTTT	CASSYVSLPGAKFNTEAFF
TRBV25-1	.	TRBJ2-3	16	.	TGTGCCAGCAGTGATCGGGACAAAACCCTCACAGATACGCAGTATTTT	CASSDRDKTLTDTQYF
TRBV3-1/TRBV3-2	.	TRBJ1-1	15	TRBD1	TGTGCCAGCAGACTTACTGACAGGGTAGGCACTGAAGCTTTCTTT	CASRLTDRVGTEAFF
TRBV27	.	TRBJ1-4	19	.	TGTGCCAGCAGTTTAAAACTTTGGGCAGGAGCTACAACTAATGAAAAACTGTTTTTT	CASSLKLWAGATTNEKLFF
TRBV10-3	.	TRBJ1-2	14	.	TGTGCCATCAGCGACGACAGGTCCCGTATTAGCTACACCTTC	CAISDDRSRISYTF
TRBV19	.	TRBJ1-5	15	TRBD1	TGTGCCAGTAGTTCAAGGACAGGGGGGAATCAGCCCCAGCATTTT	CASSSRTGGNQPQHF
TRBV3-1/TRBV3-2	.	TRBJ1-2	14	.	TGTGCCAGCAGCCGCCGGGACGACCTCTCTGGCTACACCTTC	CASSRRDDLSGYTF
TRBV11-1	few	TRBJ1-2	13	.	TGTGCCAGCACCCAGGACGGCTCCTATGGCTACACCTTC	CASTQDGSYGYTF
TRBV5-4	.	TRBJ2-7	15	.	TGTGCCAGCAGCTTGGAACAGGCGGTTTGGGTCGAGCAGTACTTC	CASSLEQAVWVEQYF
TRBV27	.	TRBJ2-6	17	.	TGTGCCAGCAGTTTAACTCCTTCGGGACCTGGGGCCAACGTCCTGACTTTC	CASSLTPSGPGANVLTF
TRBV27	.	TRBJ1-5	15	TRBD1	TGTGCCAGCAGTCTATCATACAGGGGGGATCAGCCCCAGCATTTT	CASSLSYRGDQPQHF
TRBV29-1	.	TRBJ2-1	17	TRBD2	TGCAGCGTTGAAGGACTAGCGGATCTGAGCTCCTACAATGAGCAGTTCTTC	CSVEGLADLSSYNEQFF
TRBV27	once	TRBJ2-1	14	TRBD2	TGTGCCAGCAGCTGGGGACTAGCTGGCAATGAGCAGTTCTTC	CASSWGLAGNEQFF
TRBV7-8	.	TRBJ2-1	14	.	TGTGCCAGCAGCCTCGGACTGGCATACAATGAGCAGTTCTTC	CASSLGLAYNEQFF
TRBV29-1	.	TRBJ1-1	10	.	TGCAGCGGGGGTGGTCCTGAAGCTTTCTTT	CSGGGPEAFF
TRBV3-1/TRBV3-2	.	TRBJ2-3	12	TRBD2	TGTGCCAGCAGCCCGACTAGCGGGCGGCAGTATTTT	CASSPTSGRQYF
TRBV7-8	.	TRBJ1-6	16	.	TGTGCCAGCAGCGTCCCCAGGGGTGTGGATAATTCACCCCTCCACTTT	CASSVPRGVDNSPLHF
TRBV6-2/TRBV6-3	.	TRBJ2-1	18	TRBD2	TGTGCCAGCAGTTACCCTACTAGCGGGGGCTCTGGGGGTCATGAGCAGTTCTTC	CASSYPTSGGSGGHEQFF
TRBV10-3	.	TRBJ2-5	15	.	TGTGCCATCAGTGAGTCCGGCGGGTCTCAAGAGACCCAGTACTTC	CAISESGGSQETQYF
TRBV1	few	TRBJ1-6	17	.	TGCACCAGCAGCCAAGTTCGCGAGAGCTCCTATAATTCACCCCTCCACTTT	CTSSQVRESSYNSPLHF
TRBV9	.	TRBJ2-3	13	.	TGTGCCAGCAGCGTAGTAGTCCCCGATACGCAGTATTTT	CASSVVVPDTQYF
TRBV5-4	once	TRBJ2-4	16	.	TGTGCCAGCAGCTTGGCATCCAGGGGCGTGGGAGACATTCAGTACTTC	CASSLASRGVGDIQYF
TRBV12-3/TRBV12-4	.	TRBJ1-2	13	TRBD1	TGTGCCAGCAGCTGGGACAGGGGGCTTGGCTACACCTTC	CASSWDRGLGYTF
TRBV6-5	.	TRBJ1-6	16	.	TGTGCCAGCAGTTACTCGATAGAACCGTATAATTCACCCCTCCACTTT	CASSYSIEPYNSPLHF
TRBV25-1	.	TRBJ1-6	12	.	TGTGCCAGCAGTGTTTTTAATTCACCCCTCCACTTT	CASSVFNSPLHF
TRBV9	.	TRBJ2-1	15	.	TGTGCCAGCAGCGACAGTGGGGCCTTGTACAATGAGCAGTTCTTC	CASSDSGALYNEQFF
TRBV6-4	.	TRBJ1-4	12	.	TGTGCCAGCAGTGACTCGAGGGGAAAACTGTTTTTT	CASSDSRGKLFF
TRBV30	.	TRBJ1-5	14	TRBD1	TGTGCCTGGAGCTTCGGGACAGGGAACCAGCCCCAGCATTTT	CAWSFGTGNQPQHF
TRBV12-3/TRBV12-4	.	TRBJ2-7	11	.	TGTGCCAGCAGTTTTACGGACGAGCAGTACTTC	CASSFTDEQYF
TRBV29-1	.	TRBJ2-5	14	.	TGCAGCGTTGTTGGGGGTGAGCCCACTGAGACCCAGTACTTC	CSVVGGEPTETQYF
TRBV5-1	.	TRBJ1-1	16	TRBD1	TGCGCCAGCAGCTTGGAGGCAGGGGGCCTGGGGACTGAAGCTTTCTTT	CASSLEAGGLGTEAFF
TRBV28	.	TRBJ2-1	12	.	TGTGCCAGCAGTTTTTTCGTAAATGAGCAGTTCTTC	CASSFFVNEQFF